Each of the 28 T cell receptor beta chains below was sequenced from the same sample in a study of blood T cell repertoires in COVID-19. Clones were sequenced by immunoSEQ multiplex PCR, and TCRdb holds only the in-frame ones, with some missing. The sample lists 65,000 to 90,000 clones, approximately 80% occurring once. The source material was peripheral blood. The source is a woman of 80 years or more with active or convalescent COVID-19.

The genes are TRBV28 and TRBJ1-1, with 7 bases fitting TRBD1. This CDR3 has 16 residues. V dropped 5 bases and J dropped 2; count of bases not matched to a gene: 11. Germline assignment: CDR1 MDHEN and CDR2 SYDVKM. CDR3 in amino acids: CASSLQTGWGNTEAFF. CDR3 bases: TGTGCCAGCAGTCTTCAGACAGGGTGGGGTAACACTGAAGCTTTCTTT.

The chain links TRBV30 to TRBJ1-6; no clear D gene. Germline V lookup: CDR1 GTSNPN, CDR2 SVGIG (reference sequence). The CDR3 totals 13 residues. The V gene lost 3 bases and the J gene lost 7 bases, with 10 bases spanning the gap. CDR3 DNA sequence: TGTGCCTGGAGGCTACTCCAAAATTCACCCCTCCACTTT. Its protein product is CAWRLLQNSPLHF.

This chain joins TRBV7-2 and TRBJ2-7; 8 nucleotides align to TRBD2. V was clipped by 1 base and J by 10 bases; unmatched bases: 6. Germline CDR1 reads SGHTA; CDR2 reads FQGNSA. CDR3 length equals 13 residues. The CDR3: CASSLEGGRYQYF. The CDR3 DNA sequence: TGTGCCAGCAGCTTAGAGGGCGGGAGGTACCAGTACTTC.

V gene TRBV28 combines with J gene TRBJ2-5, with TRBD1 as a possible D gene (6 bases). This CDR3 has 17 residues. V was shortened by 1 base and J by 5 bases, with 20 bases between the two germline ends. From germline, CDR1 is MDHEN and CDR2 SYDVKM. The CDR3 loop reads CASSLLGRDTFGETQYF. The CDR3 bases are TGTGCCAGCAGTTTATTGGGCAGGGACACCTTCGGGGAGACCCAGTACTTC.

The chain combines TRBV7-2 with TRBJ2-1, with 9 positions matching TRBD1. Germline trimming cut 4 bases from V and 8 bases from J; bases unmatched to any gene: 9. Germline assignment: CDR1 SGHTA and CDR2 FQGNSA. The CDR3 runs to 15 residues. The CDR3 region is CASSSRGTGSHEQFF. CDR3 DNA: TGTGCCAGCAGCTCGAGGGGGACAGGGTCCCATGAGCAGTTCTTC. The full variable domain, completed using reference TRBV7-2 and TRBJ2-1, is GAGVSQSPSNKVTEKGKDVELRCDPISGHTALYWYRQSLGQGLEFLIYFQGNSAPDKSGLPSDRFSAERTGGSVSTLTIQRTQQEDSAVYLCASSSRGTGSHEQFFGPGTRLTVL.

V is TRBV2 and J is TRBJ2-7; D gene uncertain. The CDR3 has 13 residues. The germline V and J ends were trimmed by 2 bases and 0 bases, with 5 bases remaining between them. Germline CDR1 SNHLY, CDR2 FYNNEI. Written as DNA, the CDR3 is TGTGCCAGCAGTGAAAGGAGCTCCTACGAGCAGTACTTC. Translation: CASSERSSYEQYF.

V gene TRBV19 combines with J gene TRBJ1-1; D unresolved. Germline loops: CDR1 LNHDA, CDR2 SQIVND (reference sequence). The CDR3 loop spans 14 amino acids. The V gene lost 1 base and the J gene lost 1 base, with 7 bases spanning the gap. For the CDR3, the DNA is TGTGCCAGTAGTATAGTTCCCTCGAACACTGAAGCTTTCTTT. It specifies CASSIVPSNTEAFF.

This clone was observed a handful of times. At the DNA level, this CDR3 is encoded by other sequences in the same sample as well. V usage is TRBV6-6 and J usage is TRBJ2-7; TRBD1 matches at 8 bases. The V and J ends lost 6 bases and 0 bases, in that order; junction bases with no gene match: 7. This CDR3 region has 15 residues. In germline, CDR1 is MNHNY, CDR2 SVGAGI (reference sequence). This CDR3 is CASSPGQGYSYEQYF. CDR3 coding DNA: TGTGCCAGCAGCCCTGGACAGGGCTACTCCTACGAGCAGTACTTC.

The V call is TRBV15, the J call TRBJ1-4, with a possible D match to TRBD1 (5 bases). Germline CDR1 reads LNHNV; CDR2 reads YYDKDF (reference sequence). The CDR3 has 15 amino acids. The V and J ends lost 1 base and 8 bases respectively, with 14 bases between them. CDR3 region: CATSRARGMEEKLFF. CDR3 sequence (DNA): TGTGCCACCAGCAGAGCCCGGGGGATGGAAGAAAAACTGTTTTTT.

The chain is built from TRBV6-2 or TRBV6-3 and TRBJ1-6; a weak D match, TRBD1 (5 bases). The V end lost 3 bases, the J end lost 7 bases, and 13 bases lay between the germline ends. CDR1 is MNHEY and CDR2 is SVGEGT in the germline V gene. The CDR3 is 15 residues long. The DNA for the CDR3 is TGTGCCAGCAGTTATCGGTCAGGACAAAATTCACCCCTCCACTTT. Translated: CASSYRSGQNSPLHF.

Comments on this clone: Other DNA sequences of this sample code for an identical CDR3. CDR3 in DNA: TGTGCCACCACCCGGGACGGGGGGGGCGGGGACACCGGGGAGCTGTTTTTT. Translating it yields CATTRDGGGGDTGELFF. The chain links TRBV2 to TRBJ2-2; TRBD2 matches at 8 bases. The germline gives CDR1 SNHLY, CDR2 FYNNEI. Trimming removed 10 bases from V and 3 bases from J; junction bases left unmatched: 16. CDR3 length: 17 residues.

The chain couples TRBV11-3 to TRBJ2-1; unclear D gene. The V and J ends lost 1 base and 5 bases respectively, with 6 bases between them. Germline lookup yields CDR1 SGHNT and CDR2 YENEEA. The CDR3 is made up of 13 amino acids. For the CDR3, the DNA is TGTGCCAGCAGCTTAGCGGTAAACAATGAGCAGTTCTTC. It is translated as CASSLAVNNEQFF.

The chain uses TRBV4-2 and TRBJ1-2; no clear D gene. V lost 1 base and J lost 1, with 16 bases in between. This CDR3 is 17 amino acids long. Germline lookup yields CDR1 LGHNA and CDR2 YNFKEQ. The CDR3 protein is CASSQVLPARVNYGYTF. The CDR3 DNA sequence: TGTGCCAGCAGCCAAGTCCTACCGGCTAGAGTTAACTATGGCTACACCTTC.

Only a few counts were recorded for this clone. V usage is TRBV5-1 and J usage is TRBJ1-4; TRBD1 is a possible D gene (5 bases). The germline CDR1 and CDR2 sequences are SGHRS and YFSETQ. The V end lost 9 bases, the J end lost 10 bases, and 25 bases lay between the germline ends. This CDR3 is built from 15 residues. The CDR3: CATSPLDTGDGKLFF. In nucleotides, the CDR3 is TGCGCCACCTCACCCCTGGACACCGGTGATGGAAAACTGTTTTTT.

The J gene is TRBJ1-4, the V gene TRBV9; D is undetermined. Germline lookup yields CDR1 SGDLS and CDR2 YYNGEE. V was shortened by 0 bases and J by 0 bases, with 6 bases between the two germline ends. This CDR3 has 15 amino acids. In nucleotides, the CDR3 is TGTGCCAGCAGCGTAGGAGGGTCAACTAATGAAAAACTGTTTTTT. Translation gives CASSVGGSTNEKLFF.

This clone has just one count. The J gene is TRBJ2-2, the V gene TRBV19; 7 bases line up with TRBD2. In germline, CDR1 is LNHDA, CDR2 SQIVND (reference sequence). J lost 4 bases, V lost 0 bases, and 8 bases had no gene match. The CDR3 extends over 17 amino acids. The DNA for the CDR3 is TGTGCCAGTAGTATAGACCCAGGGAGGGTGATCACCGGGGAGCTGTTTTTT. It specifies CASSIDPGRVITGELFF.

The chain carries TRBV5-1 and TRBJ1-2; D not certain. Trimming pared 3 bases from V and 3 bases from J, leaving 12 bases between. There are 14 residues in the CDR3. CDR1 and CDR2 (germline): SGHRS, YFSETQ. The CDR3 sequence: CASSWYGQDYGYTF. The CDR3 DNA reads as TGCGCCAGCAGCTGGTATGGGCAGGACTATGGCTACACCTTC.

J is TRBJ2-7 and V is TRBV11-3; 11 bases fit TRBD2. The germline V gene encodes CDR1 SGHNT and CDR2 YENEEA. The CDR3 runs to 14 residues. V dropped 3 bases and J dropped 6; count of bases not matched to a gene: 4. The CDR3 protein is CASSFETSGTEQYF. CDR3 bases: TGTGCCAGCAGCTTTGAGACTAGCGGGACCGAGCAGTACTTC.

The chain is built from TRBV2 and TRBJ2-7; the match to TRBD1 covers 9 bases. After removal of 8 bases from V and 7 bases from J, the junction contained 9 bases not matched to a gene. The CDR3 totals 13 residues. Germline assignment: CDR1 SNHLY and CDR2 FYNNEI. CDR3 protein: CASAGQGLREQYF. The CDR3 DNA sequence: TGTGCCAGCGCGGGACAGGGACTTAGGGAGCAGTACTTC. Full variable domain (remainder filled in from reference TRBV2 and TRBJ2-7): EPEVTQTPSHQVTQMGQEVILRCVPISNHLYFYWYRQILGQKVEFLVSFYNNEISEKSEIFDDQFSVERPDGSNFTLKIRSTKLEDSAMYFCASAGQGLREQYFGPGTRLTVT.

The chain uses TRBV2 and TRBJ1-1, with D maybe TRBD1 (5 bases). Deletions cut 2 bases from V and 4 bases from J, with 11 bases between. This CDR3 has 14 amino acids. Per germline, CDR1 SNHLY and CDR2 FYNNEI. The CDR3 loop reads CASSEWGEGTEAFF. Written as DNA, the CDR3 is TGTGCCAGCAGTGAATGGGGGGAGGGCACTGAAGCTTTCTTT.

This sequence joins TRBV3-1 (or the pseudogene TRBV3-2) and TRBJ1-1; D remains unclear. V was shortened by 4 bases and J by 0 bases, with 6 bases between the two germline ends. CDR3 length: 13 amino acids. CDR1 and CDR2 (germline): LGHDT, YNNKEL (reference sequence). CDR3 sequence (DNA): TGTGCCAGCAGCCCCCAGTTGAACACTGAAGCTTTCTTT. Protein product: CASSPQLNTEAFF.

The V call is TRBV10-3, the J call TRBJ2-5; D remains ambiguous. This CDR3 contains 13 residues. CDR1 is ENHRY, CDR2 SYGVKD, per germline. With 6 bases removed from V and 1 base from J, the gap between germline ends came to 9 bases. The CDR3 DNA reads TGTGCCATCAGGGGCAGCCCCCAAGAGACCCAGTACTTC. Amino acids: CAIRGSPQETQYF.

The V and J genes are TRBV5-1 and TRBJ2-1; D is perhaps TRBD2 (6 bases). The germline V gene has CDR1 SGHRS and CDR2 YFSETQ. Between the trimmed V and J ends, which lost 0 bases and 4 bases, there was a span of 11 bases. This CDR3 region has 15 residues. CDR3 sequence reads: CASSLEGTFYNEQFF. The CDR3 DNA follows: TGCGCCAGCAGCTTGGAAGGGACTTTTTACAATGAGCAGTTCTTC.

J is TRBJ2-3 and V is TRBV28; a weak D match, TRBD1 (6 bases). The V end was cut by 6 bases, the J end by 0 bases, with 19 bases between. CDR1 and CDR2 from the germline V gene are MDHEN and SYDVKM. CDR3 length: 17 amino acids. The CDR3 DNA follows: TGTGCCAGCAGCGCCGGACAGATTATAACTAGCACAGATACGCAGTATTTT. Encoded protein: CASSAGQIITSTDTQYF.

This chain connects TRBV19 to TRBJ2-1, with D possibly TRBD2 on 6 matching bases. Per germline, CDR1 LNHDA and CDR2 SQIVND (reference sequence). This CDR3 contains 14 residues. V was pared by 4 bases and J by 0 bases, with 7 bases between. This chain's CDR3 is CASSTGSSYNEQFF. The CDR3 nucleotides are TGTGCCAGTAGTACCGGGAGCTCCTACAATGAGCAGTTCTTC.

The CDR3, as DNA: TGTGCCAGCTCCGCGGGGCAGATCTTGAACACTGAAGCTTTCTTT. Amino acid sequence: CASSAGQILNTEAFF. The chain is built from TRBV18 and TRBJ1-1; TRBD1 is a possible D gene (5 bases). The germline V gene encodes CDR1 KGHSH and CDR2 LQKENI. V lost 6 bases, J lost 0 bases, and 14 bases lay in between. The length of the CDR3 is 15 residues.

The chain couples TRBV7-2 to TRBJ2-5, with 8 bases fitting TRBD1. Looked up from germline, CDR1 is SGHTA and CDR2 is FQGNSA. The J segment lost 5 bases and the V segment lost 3 bases, leaving 5 bases of the junction unmatched. This CDR3 comprises 14 residues. CDR3 DNA: TGTGCCAGCAGCTTTCAGGGGGCGATGGAGACCCAGTACTTC. Translated: CASSFQGAMETQYF.

This chain connects TRBV27 to TRBJ2-4, with unresolved D. Trimming removed 3 bases from V and 1 base from J, with 19 bases in between. CDR3 length: 18 amino acids. Germline V gene lookup returns CDR1 MNHEY and CDR2 SMNVEV (reference sequence). CDR3 in amino acids: CASSFSPVRDSAKNIQYF. CDR3 in DNA: TGTGCCAGCAGTTTCTCCCCCGTTCGTGACTCGGCCAAAAACATTCAGTACTTC.